This record looks at one T cell receptor beta chain sequence and its context. The data are from a study of blood T cell repertoires in COVID-19. Overall study context: The cDNA or gDNA used as material had been derived from T cells, B-cell-depleted T cells, or PBMCs.

The CDR3 consists of 12 residues. The V gene's germline CDR1 is MDHEN and CDR2 SYDVKM. J gave up 4 bases and V 4 bases, and 1 base lay outside the gene matches. Sequenced by immunoSEQ multiplex PCR; TCRdb stores in-frame clones only, minus some. The repertoire has about 80,000 clones, 70% to 90% of them found once; the top ten carry roughly 9.6%. Seattle-derived patients entered the study during active infection and were followed longitudinally. The sample taken for sequencing was peripheral blood. The chain has TRBV28 and TRBJ2-7; 7 positions agree with TRBD2. The clonotype was recovered from a man aged 50 to 59 with COVID-19, enrolled during active disease. The CDR3: CASSWGGYEQYF. DNA of the CDR3: TGTGCCAGCAGTTGGGGGGGGTACGAGCAGTACTTC.